One sample yielded the 12 T cell receptor beta chains listed below, sequenced in a study of shared clonotypes between healthy human individuals. The assay was immunoSEQ multiplex PCR, and TCRdb's table has in-frame clones only and misses some. The data hold roughly 700,000 clones, with roughly 70% observed a single time. Sequenced input: memory CD4+ T cells sorted from blood. The sample's subset: CD45RA-negative fraction. These receptors were collected from a woman between 25 and 40 years old in good health.

V is TRBV7-9 and J is TRBJ1-1, with D unresolved. With 2 bases removed from V and 7 bases from J, the gap between germline ends came to 11 bases. This CDR3 is built from 13 residues. Germline values: CDR1 SEHNR, CDR2 FQNEAQ (reference sequence). The CDR3 loop reads CASSLSPTIEAFF. The CDR3 bases are TGTGCCAGCAGCTTATCCCCCACTATTGAAGCTTTCTTT.

The genes are TRBV5-1 and TRBJ1-4; no firm D call. Germline CDR1 is SGHRS and CDR2 is YFSETQ. The CDR3 loop spans 14 amino acids. Trimming cost V 1 base and J 3 bases, with 7 bases left between them. CDR3 amino acids: CASSLRTANEKLFF. In nucleotides, the CDR3 is TGCGCCAGCAGCTTGCGAACAGCTAATGAAAAACTGTTTTTT.

The chain is built from TRBV29-1 and TRBJ2-3; D perhaps matches TRBD2 (5 bases). The CDR3 runs to 13 residues. Germline V gene sequence: CDR1 SQVTM, CDR2 ANQGSEA. Trimming shortened V by 4 bases and J by 1 base, and 9 bases separated the two germline ends. The DNA of the CDR3 is TGCAGCGTTGCGGGGTCTCGCACAGATACGCAGTATTTT. Protein sequence: CSVAGSRTDTQYF.

This clone appeared a few times. J is TRBJ1-2 and V is TRBV27, with 11 bases identical to TRBD1. The CDR3 is 14 residues long. Germline V gene lookup returns CDR1 MNHEY and CDR2 SMNVEV (reference sequence). V lost 6 bases to trimming and J lost 2 bases; unmatched junction nucleotides: 2. CDR3 protein: CASSRDRGNYGYTF. CDR3 bases: TGTGCCAGCAGCCGGGACAGGGGGAACTATGGCTACACCTTC.

This clone occurred once. The rearrangement links TRBV7-8 to TRBJ2-5; 10 bases agree with TRBD2. V lost 4 bases and J lost 7; bases outside the gene matches: 9. The germline gives CDR1 SGHVS, CDR2 FQNEAQ. This CDR3 comprises 15 residues. DNA for the CDR3: TGTGCCAGCAGCTCTGGACTAGCGGTACCAGGGACCCAGTACTTC. It yields the protein CASSSGLAVPGTQYF. The entire variable domain, with the rest obtained from reference TRBV7-8 and TRBJ2-5, is as follows: GAGVSQSPRYKVAKRGQDVALRCDPISGHVSLFWYQQALGQGPEFLTYFQNEAQLDKSGLPSDRFFAERPEGSVSTLKIQRTQQEDSAVYLCASSSGLAVPGTQYFGPGTRLLVL.

The chain combines TRBV28 with TRBJ2-1; D uncertain. Trimming took 3 bases from V and 5 from J, leaving 11 bases between them. This CDR3 has 14 amino acids. The germline V gene has CDR1 MDHEN and CDR2 SYDVKM. The DNA for the CDR3 is TGTGCCAGCAGTTTCCCCGGACCTAACAATGAGCAGTTCTTC. It specifies CASSFPGPNNEQFF.

Written as DNA, the CDR3 is TGCGCCAGCAGCTTGGCCGTTCACGATGAGCAGTTCTTC. Its protein is CASSLAVHDEQFF. This rearrangement joins TRBV5-1 to TRBJ2-1; D unresolved. The germline CDR1 and CDR2 sequences are SGHRS and YFSETQ. The CDR3 runs to 13 residues. V lost 0 bases and J 8 bases, leaving 9 bases between the germline ends.

This chain joins TRBV19 and TRBJ2-4; D may be TRBD1 (6 bases). V dropped 6 bases and J dropped 1 base, with 10 bases sitting between them. CDR3 length equals 14 residues. Germline loops: CDR1 LNHDA, CDR2 SQIVND (reference sequence). CDR3 in DNA: TGTGCCAGTAGAAATCAGGGGGCCAAAAACATTCAGTACTTC. Protein: CASRNQGAKNIQYF.

V and J are TRBV28 and TRBJ2-7, with D possibly TRBD1 on 5 matching bases. Germline loops: CDR1 MDHEN, CDR2 SYDVKM. V was shortened by 5 bases and J by 7 bases, with 18 bases between the two germline ends. This CDR3 is built from 14 residues. The CDR3 sequence is CASSGAKAVREQYF. The DNA for the CDR3 is TGTGCCAGCAGTGGGGCCAAAGCCGTTCGGGAGCAGTACTTC.

This rearrangement joins TRBV6-1 to TRBJ1-1; D may be TRBD1 (6 bases). V shed 5 bases and J shed 6 bases, with 19 bases lying between them. The CDR3 covers 15 residues. Germline lookup yields CDR1 MNHNS and CDR2 SASEGT. The CDR3 nucleotides read TGTGCCAGCAGTCCTAGACAGGTCTATCGCGCTGAAGCTTTCTTT. The encoded protein is CASSPRQVYRAEAFF.

Ten or more counts support this clone. This chain uses TRBV6-1 with TRBJ2-3; TRBD2 aligns across 12 bases. CDR1 and CDR2 (germline): MNHNS, SASEGT. V lost 3 bases to trimming and J lost 6 bases; unmatched junction nucleotides: 10. CDR3 length: 17 residues. The CDR3, as DNA: TGTGCCAGCAGTGAGGATCGACTAGCGGGAGAGGGGGATACGCAGTATTTT. Protein: CASSEDRLAGEGDTQYF.

This chain connects TRBV5-1 to TRBJ2-1; TRBD1 matches at 7 bases. Germline trimming cut 0 bases from V and 9 bases from J; bases unmatched to any gene: 3. The CDR3 has 13 residues. The germline V gene has CDR1 SGHRS and CDR2 YFSETQ. CDR3 nucleotide sequence: TGCGCCAGCAGCTTGGCCAGACAGGGTGAGCAGTTCTTC. As protein: CASSLARQGEQFF.